This T cell receptor (beta chain) was found in a study of CD8 T cells in Susac syndrome. The multiple sclerosis controls were treatment-naive patients with relapsing-remitting disease that was stable or active. TEMRA cells were enriched by FACS, and CD4+ and CD8+ T cells were negatively isolated. Random hexamers primed reverse transcription of roughly 0.5 to 1 ug RNA. Amplification of TCR beta CDR3 across 54 Vbeta and 13 Jbeta was performed with immunoSEQ multiplex PCR. TCRdb recomputed calls from the immunoSEQ multiplex PCR reads with MiXCR, one row per CDR3 protein. The top ten hold 0.093% of the sample, which has roughly 120,000 distinct CDR3 sequences, about 92% seen once. This clonotype was seen a handful of times. The germline V gene encodes CDR1 LGHDT and CDR2 YNNKEL (reference sequence). This CDR3 is 12 amino acids long. The germline V and J ends were trimmed by 4 bases and 3 bases, with 4 bases remaining between them.

The chain employs TRBV3-1 and TRBJ1-5; no clear D gene. Sequencing was done on a sample of CD4+ T cells from PBMCs. The sequence was obtained from a human donor with multiple sclerosis. CDR3: CASSLPNQPQHF. The CDR3 nucleotides read TGTGCCAGCAGCCTCCCCAATCAGCCCCAGCATTTT.